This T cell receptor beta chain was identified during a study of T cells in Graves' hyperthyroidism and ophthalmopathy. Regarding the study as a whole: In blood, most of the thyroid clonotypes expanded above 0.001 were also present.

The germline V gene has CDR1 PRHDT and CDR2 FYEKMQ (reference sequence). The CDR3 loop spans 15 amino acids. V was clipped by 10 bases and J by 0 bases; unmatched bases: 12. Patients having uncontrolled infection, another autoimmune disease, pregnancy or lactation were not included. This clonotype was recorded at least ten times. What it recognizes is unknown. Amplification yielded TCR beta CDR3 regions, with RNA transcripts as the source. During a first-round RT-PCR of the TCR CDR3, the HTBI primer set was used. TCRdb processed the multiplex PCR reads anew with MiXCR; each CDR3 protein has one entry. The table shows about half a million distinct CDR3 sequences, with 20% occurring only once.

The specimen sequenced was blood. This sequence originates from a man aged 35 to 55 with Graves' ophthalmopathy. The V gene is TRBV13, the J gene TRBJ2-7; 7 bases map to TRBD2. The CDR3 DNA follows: TGTGCCACATCGTCACTAGCGATGAGCTCCTACGAGCAGTACTTC. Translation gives CATSSLAMSSYEQYF.